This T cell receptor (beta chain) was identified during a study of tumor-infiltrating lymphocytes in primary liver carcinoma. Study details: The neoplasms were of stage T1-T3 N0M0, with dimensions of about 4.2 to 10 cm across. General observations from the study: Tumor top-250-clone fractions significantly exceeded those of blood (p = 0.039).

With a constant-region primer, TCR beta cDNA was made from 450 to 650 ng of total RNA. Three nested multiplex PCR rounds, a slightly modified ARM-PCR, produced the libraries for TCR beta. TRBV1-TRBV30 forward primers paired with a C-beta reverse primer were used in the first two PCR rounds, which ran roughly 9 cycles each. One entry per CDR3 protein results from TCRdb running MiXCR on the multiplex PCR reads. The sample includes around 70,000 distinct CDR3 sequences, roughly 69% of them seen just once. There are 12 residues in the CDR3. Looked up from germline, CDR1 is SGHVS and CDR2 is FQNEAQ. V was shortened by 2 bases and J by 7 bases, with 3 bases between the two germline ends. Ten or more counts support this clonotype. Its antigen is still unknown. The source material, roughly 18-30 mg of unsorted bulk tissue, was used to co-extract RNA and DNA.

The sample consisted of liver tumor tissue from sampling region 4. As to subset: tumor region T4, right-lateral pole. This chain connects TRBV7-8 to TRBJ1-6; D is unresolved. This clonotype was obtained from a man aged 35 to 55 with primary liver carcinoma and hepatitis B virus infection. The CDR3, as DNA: TGTGCCAGCAGCTTAATGAATTCACCCCTCCACTTT. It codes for CASSLMNSPLHF. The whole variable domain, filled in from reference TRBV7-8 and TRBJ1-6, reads GAGVSQSPRYKVAKRGQDVALRCDPISGHVSLFWYQQALGQGPEFLTYFQNEAQLDKSGLPSDRFFAERPEGSVSTLKIQRTQQEDSAVYLCASSLMNSPLHFGNGTRLTVT.